This T cell receptor (beta chain) appears in the sequencing data of a study of blood T cell repertoires in COVID-19. The wider study: Material from acute and convalescent COVID-19 was sourced from the United States, Italy and Spain.

Per germline, CDR1 MDHEN and CDR2 SYDVKM. CDR3 length: 17 amino acids. V gave up 4 bases and J gave up 0 bases; unmatched junction bases: 10. Each participant's cohort was designated according to participant-reported clinical history. Among Cohort 3 donors, those recovered had two negative PCRs, clearance, or symptom resolution. The authors' processing: Counts of nucleated cells, estimated from reference gene primer amplification, were obtained. The protocol was immunoSEQ multiplex PCR, while the TCRdb copy is restricted to in-frame clones and leaves out a portion. The D gene and trimming were derived from the DNA, and the V and J assignments and clone size from that table. The top ten clones hold under 3.5% of a sample with about 250,000 clones, about 85% of them seen once.

Sequencing was done on a sample of PBMCs or T cells enriched from blood (not recorded which). This clonotype was obtained from a woman aged 45 to 65 who had recovered from COVID-19. J is TRBJ1-2 and V is TRBV28; 8 positions agree with TRBD1. The CDR3 loop reads CASSYLGQAVANYGYTF. In DNA form, the CDR3 reads TGTGCCAGCAGTTACCTGGGACAGGCAGTAGCTAACTATGGCTACACCTTC.